The rows below give T cell receptor beta chains drawn from one sample of a study of shared clonotypes between healthy human individuals. The data were produced by immunoSEQ multiplex PCR, yet TCRdb's version contains in-frame clones alone and is incomplete. The sample holds about 730,000 clones, around 70% seen once. Source material: memory CD4+ T cells sorted from blood. The receptors were sampled from a woman in her 30s in good health. Each CDR3 is given with its conserved first and last residue. A D gene is named only where the DNA matches it firmly. For some rows the clone size is stated as once, few or many, or as a class when expanded; others skip it.

>TRBV27|.|TRBJ2-7|TRBD1
TGTGCCAGCAGTCCGAGACAGGGGGTGAGGGAGCAGTACTTC
CASSPRQGVREQYF
>TRBV5-1|few|TRBJ2-1|.
TGCGCCAGCAGCTTGGTTGGCGTCTACAATGAGCAGTTCTTC
CASSLVGVYNEQFF
>TRBV6-5|.|TRBJ2-7|.
TGTGCCAGCACCGTCCCCGTTTCTTTGGGGGAGCAGTACTTC
CASTVPVSLGEQYF
>TRBV7-2|once|TRBJ2-1|.
TGTGCCAGCAGCCTCGGCCAATCCTACAATGAGCAGTTCTTC
CASSLGQSYNEQFF
>TRBV20-1|.|TRBJ2-1|.
TGCAGTGCGGCAGATCTTGAGCAGTTCTTC
CSAADLEQFF
>TRBV9|.|TRBJ2-1|TRBD2
TGTGCCAGCAGCTTCAGGACTAGCGGGAGGGGCCCCTACAATGAGCAGTTCTTC
CASSFRTSGRGPYNEQFF
>TRBV21-1|.|TRBJ1-5|.
TGTGCCAGCAGCACGGAGCAGCCCCAGCATTTT
CASSTEQPQHF
>TRBV27|.|TRBJ2-7|TRBD1
TGTGCCAGCAGTTCGACAGGGACACCACCCTACGAGCAGTACTTC
CASSSTGTPPYEQYF
>TRBV2|.|TRBJ1-3|TRBD1
TGTGCCAGCAGGGGACAGGGAACTGGTGGAAACACCATATATTTT
CASRGQGTGGNTIYF
>TRBV11-2|few|TRBJ1-3|.
TGTGCCAGCAGCTCCGCGATCGGGGGAAACACCATATATTTT
CASSSAIGGNTIYF
>TRBV12-5|.|TRBJ1-1|.
TGTGCTAGTGCCCCAGACAGGTCTGAAGCTTTCTTT
CASAPDRSEAFF
>TRBV15|.|TRBJ2-1|.
TGTGCCACCAGCAGAGATAGCGGGACAGGGTCCATCTTC
CATSRDSGTGSIF
>TRBV5-1|.|TRBJ2-1|TRBD1
TGCGCCAGCAGCCCCAACCCTAGCCGGGGACAGGGGGTACTGAGCTCCTACAATGAGCAGTTCTTC
CASSPNPSRGQGVLSSYNEQFF
>TRBV5-1|.|TRBJ1-4|TRBD1
TGCGCCAGCAGCGCCGGGACAGGGGTTAATGAAAAACTGTTTTTT
CASSAGTGVNEKLFF
>TRBV18|.|TRBJ1-1|TRBD1
TGTGCCAGCTCACCACGAGCTCACAGGGGCGGCACTGAAGCTTTCTTT
CASSPRAHRGGTEAFF
>TRBV21-1|few|TRBJ1-2|.
TGTGCCAGCAGGTACAAAGGGGGCTCTAACTATGGCTACACCTTC
CASRYKGGSNYGYTF
>TRBV20-1|.|TRBJ1-2|TRBD1
TGCAGTGCCCAGGGGGGTTCATTTAGCACCTTC
CSAQGGSFSTF
>TRBV25-1|.|TRBJ2-7|.
TGTGCCAGCAGTGCTGGGGGCTCCTACGAGCAGTACTTC
CASSAGGSYEQYF
>TRBV5-1|.|TRBJ1-3|.
TGCGCCAGCGCACCACAGGGTTCTGGAAACACCATATATTTT
CASAPQGSGNTIYF
>TRBV5-1|once|TRBJ2-5|TRBD1
TGCGCCAGCAGCTTGGCTGGACAGGGTTCAGAGACCCAGTACTTC
CASSLAGQGSETQYF
>TRBV7-2|.|TRBJ2-3|.
TGTGCCAGCAGCTTACTAGCGCGGGGGCAGTATTTT
CASSLLARGQYF
>TRBV12-5|.|TRBJ2-7|TRBD2
TGTGCTAGTGGAAAGACCGGGACTAGCGGGAGCACCTACGAGCAGTACTTC
CASGKTGTSGSTYEQYF
>TRBV7-9|.|TRBJ2-7|.
TGTGCCAGCAGCTTATTTGGGACATGGAACGAGCAGTACTTC
CASSLFGTWNEQYF
>TRBV7-2|.|TRBJ2-1|.
TGTGCCAGCAGCTTACTAGCGACCTCCTACAATGAGCAGTTCTTC
CASSLLATSYNEQFF
>TRBV7-3|.|TRBJ2-3|.
TGTGCCAGCAGCTTAATGGGAATGATAGGGATTAGCACAGATACGCAGTATTTT
CASSLMGMIGISTDTQYF
>TRBV6-5|.|TRBJ1-1|.
TGTGCCAGCAGTTACTTTGGGGAGACTGAAGCTTTCTTT
CASSYFGETEAFF
>TRBV2|.|TRBJ2-3|.
TGTGCCAGCAGGGATGGACTCAACACAGATACGCAGTATTTT
CASRDGLNTDTQYF
>TRBV29-1|.|TRBJ1-2|.
TGCAGCGCTATAGGGGCCCACTATGGCTACACCTTC
CSAIGAHYGYTF
>TRBV29-1|few|TRBJ2-2|.
TGCAGCGTGTATAACACCGGGGAGCTGTTTTTT
CSVYNTGELFF
>TRBV2|few|TRBJ2-7|.
TGTGCCAGCGTGGGTAGATCCTACGAGCAGTACTTC
CASVGRSYEQYF
>TRBV5-4|.|TRBJ2-3|.
TGTGCCAGCAGCTTGGATCAAAAAACGCAGTATTTT
CASSLDQKTQYF
>TRBV6-1|.|TRBJ2-1|TRBD2
TGTGCCAGCGGAGCCGGGACTAGCGGAAACAATGAGCAGTTCTTC
CASGAGTSGNNEQFF
>TRBV14|.|TRBJ1-4|TRBD1
TGTGCCAGCAGCCAAGCACGACAGGGTCTGGGAAAACTGTTTTTT
CASSQARQGLGKLFF
>TRBV5-1|few|TRBJ2-3|.
TGCGCCAGCAGCTTGTTGCGGGGCACAGATACGCAGTATTTT
CASSLLRGTDTQYF
>TRBV6-4|.|TRBJ1-1|.
TGTGCCAGCAGTGACGGGGACAACACTGAAGCTTTCTTT
CASSDGDNTEAFF
>TRBV18|.|TRBJ1-5|.
TGTGCCAGCTCACCTCTTAGTGTGACCGCTAGCAATCAGCCCCAGCATTTT
CASSPLSVTASNQPQHF
>TRBV7-8|.|TRBJ1-5|.
TGTGCCAGCAGCCCTGAAAACGGGAACAATCAGCCCCAGCATTTT
CASSPENGNNQPQHF
>TRBV28|few|TRBJ1-3|TRBD1
TGTGCCAGCAGCCTGGGACAGACTGGAAACACCATATATTTT
CASSLGQTGNTIYF
>TRBV28|many|TRBJ1-1|TRBD1
TGTGCCAGCAGTTTACCGACAGGGAGGGCTTTCTTT
CASSLPTGRAFF
>TRBV11-2|.|TRBJ1-3|.
TGTGCCAGCAGTTACCGTCGGGCCGACACCATATATTTT
CASSYRRADTIYF
>TRBV7-2|.|TRBJ2-1|TRBD2
TGTGCCAGCAGCTTAGCTAGCGGGACGTACAATGAGCAGTTCTTC
CASSLASGTYNEQFF
>TRBV5-1|.|TRBJ1-2|.
TGCGCCAGCAGCCCCGGGGAGGGTAACTATGGCTACACCTTC
CASSPGEGNYGYTF
>TRBV14|once|TRBJ1-3|TRBD1
TGTGCCAGCAGCCAAGCTGATGACAGGGTTTCGGGAAACACCATATATTTT
CASSQADDRVSGNTIYF
>TRBV28|.|TRBJ1-1|.
TGTGCCAGCAGTCGACGGAGAGTGAACACTGAAGCTTTCTTT
CASSRRRVNTEAFF
>TRBV5-1|.|TRBJ2-1|TRBD2
TGCGCCAGCAGATGGCAGACTAGCGGGAGTTACAATGAGCAGTTCTTC
CASRWQTSGSYNEQFF
>TRBV5-4|.|TRBJ2-2|.
TGTGCCAGCAGCTTGGAACGGTCCAACACCGGGGAGCTGTTTTTT
CASSLERSNTGELFF
>TRBV5-1|.|TRBJ2-2|TRBD2
TGCGCCAGCAGCACTTTAGCGGGAGGGACTAACACCGGGGAGCTGTTTTTT
CASSTLAGGTNTGELFF
>TRBV10-2|.|TRBJ2-1|TRBD2
TGCGCCAGCAGCCGTGAACTAGCGCCTCCCTACAATGAGCAGTTCTTC
CASSRELAPPYNEQFF
>TRBV2|.|TRBJ2-5|.
TGTGCCAGCAAGGGGCAGAACCAAGAGACCCAGTACTTC
CASKGQNQETQYF
>TRBV30|.|TRBJ1-2|TRBD1
TGTGCCTGGGGACAGGGATTCGGTTATGGCTACACCTTC
CAWGQGFGYGYTF
>TRBV10-1|.|TRBJ2-1|TRBD2
TGCGCCAGCAGTGAGTCGAATAGCGGGATACGCGATGAGCAGTTCTTC
CASSESNSGIRDEQFF
>TRBV28|few|TRBJ1-5|.
TGTGCCAGCAGTTCCGGACAGCCCCAGCATTTT
CASSSGQPQHF